The clone carrying this T cell receptor beta chain has only a few counts. What it binds is unknown. The germline V gene encodes CDR1 LNHDA and CDR2 SQIVND (reference sequence). The CDR3 has 14 residues. V gave up 4 bases and J gave up 6 bases, with 16 bases separating them. Data came from immunoSEQ multiplex PCR; TCRdb stores just in-frame clones and leaves some out. The data show 23,000 or so clones, with approximately 64% seen just once and around 5% held by the top ten. The sample is drawn from a study of tumor-infiltrating lymphocytes in localized non-small cell lung cancer. For the study at large: Each patient gave resected tumor and non-adjacent uninvolved lung tissue. Study-wide results and caveats: Recurrence-free survival showed no association with tumor T-cell fraction.

This sequence was found in a human donor with non-small cell lung cancer. The V gene is TRBV19, the J gene TRBJ2-7, with D perhaps TRBD1 or TRBD2 (8 bases each). What was sequenced was lung tumor tissue. This chain's CDR3 is CASSTSGGTGEQYF. CDR3 nucleotides: TGTGCCAGTAGTACCTCGGGGGGGACAGGCGAGCAGTACTTC.